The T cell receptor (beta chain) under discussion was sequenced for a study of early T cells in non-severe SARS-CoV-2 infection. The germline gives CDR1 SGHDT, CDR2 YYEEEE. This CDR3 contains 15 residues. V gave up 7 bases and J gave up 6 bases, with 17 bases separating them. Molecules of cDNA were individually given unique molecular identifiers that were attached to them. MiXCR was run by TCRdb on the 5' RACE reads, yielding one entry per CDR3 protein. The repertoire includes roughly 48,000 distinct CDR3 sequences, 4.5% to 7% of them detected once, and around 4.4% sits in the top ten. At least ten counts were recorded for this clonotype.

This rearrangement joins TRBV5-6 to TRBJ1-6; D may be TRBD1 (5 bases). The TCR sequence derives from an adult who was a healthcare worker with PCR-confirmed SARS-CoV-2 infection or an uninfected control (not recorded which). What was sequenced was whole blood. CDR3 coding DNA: TGTGCCAGCCAGGGCAGGCTAGCTGGTAATTCACCCCTCCACTTT. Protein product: CASQGRLAGNSPLHF.